The present T cell receptor (beta chain) was sequenced within a study of regulatory T cells in long-lasting Graves disease. The study, taken as a whole, reports: The study found lower TCR diversity in persistent Graves' patients than in newly diagnosed ones.

There are 16 residues in the CDR3. V lost 4 bases to trimming and J lost 4 bases; unmatched junction nucleotides: 12. Per germline, CDR1 SGHTA and CDR2 FQGNSA. This clonotype came up many times. The antigen is unknown. The time point was: persistent/refractory GD, antithyroid drugs over 5 years with positive TRAb. Scientists built the TCR library using RNA that was extracted from PBMCs. Through Arm-PCR of CDR3 regions and iRepertoire HTBI primers, TCR beta libraries were built. Study processing details: Throughout the samples, researchers identified 60 to 70 TRBV and some 13 TRBJ segments. In TCRdb, the multiplex PCR reads were re-called with MiXCR into one record per CDR3 protein. These V and J calls are TCRdb output, not the study's own analysis. The repertoire holds 300,000 to 500,000 distinct CDR3 sequences, with around 21% as singletons.

The sequence was collected from a female donor with Graves disease. This specimen was peripheral blood mononuclear cells (PBMCs), taken when the disease was refractory, from a patient treated with antithyroid drugs. This chain joins TRBV7-2 and TRBJ2-5; 7 positions match TRBD2. The DNA for the CDR3 is TGTGCCAGCAGCTCGGGCTGGCGGGAGACGTTAGAGACCCAGTACTTC. Protein: CASSSGWRETLETQYF.